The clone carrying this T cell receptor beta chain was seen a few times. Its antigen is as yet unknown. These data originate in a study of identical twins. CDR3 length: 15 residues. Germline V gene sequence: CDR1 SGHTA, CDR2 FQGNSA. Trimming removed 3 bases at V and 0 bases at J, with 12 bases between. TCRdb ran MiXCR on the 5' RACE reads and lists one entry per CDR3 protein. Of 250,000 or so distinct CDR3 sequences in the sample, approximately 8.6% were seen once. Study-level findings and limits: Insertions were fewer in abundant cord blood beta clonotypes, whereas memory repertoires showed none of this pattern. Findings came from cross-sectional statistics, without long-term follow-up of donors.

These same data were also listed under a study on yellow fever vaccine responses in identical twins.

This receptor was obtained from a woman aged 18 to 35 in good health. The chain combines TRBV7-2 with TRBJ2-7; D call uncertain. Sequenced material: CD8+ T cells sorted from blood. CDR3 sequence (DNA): TGTGCCAGCAGCTTCTATTTGGGCAGCTCCTACGAGCAGTACTTC. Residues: CASSFYLGSSYEQYF.